The 10 T cell receptor beta chains reported below all come from one sample, sequenced in a study of shared clonotypes between healthy human individuals. The method was immunoSEQ multiplex PCR; TCRdb's version includes in-frame clones alone and lacks a portion of them. The data hold some 2,500,000 clones, with around 92% observed a single time. The sequencing input was naive CD4+ T cells from PBMCs. Subset: CD45RA+ positively selected. The receptors shown here come from a man between 18 and 29 years old in good health. Some clones in this sample may be carry-over from other donors' samples.

V gene TRBV5-5 combines with J gene TRBJ2-1; D could derive from TRBD1 or TRBD2 (5 bases each). Germline V CDR1 and CDR2: SGHKS, YYEKEE (reference sequence). V was shortened by 4 bases and J by 1 base, with 12 bases between the two germline ends. This CDR3 spans 15 amino acids. CDR3 nucleotides: TGTGCCAGCAGCACCGGGACGGGATCCTACAATGAGCAGTTCTTC. Residues: CASSTGTGSYNEQFF.

The chain combines TRBV19 with TRBJ2-7, with 8 bases lining up with TRBD1. V lost 3 bases to trimming and J lost 2 bases; unmatched junction nucleotides: 9. This CDR3 spans 16 amino acids. CDR1 and CDR2 (germline): LNHDA, SQIVND (reference sequence). The CDR3, as DNA: TGTGCCAGTAGTATTGGGGCAGGGGGCATCACCTACGAGCAGTACTTC. It codes for CASSIGAGGITYEQYF.

The CDR3 region is CASNKGEGVDTEAFF. CDR3 bases: TGCGCCAGCAACAAAGGGGAGGGGGTTGACACTGAAGCTTTCTTT. J is TRBJ1-1 and V is TRBV5-1; possible D gene TRBD1, 6 bases. The CDR3 is 15 residues long. Trimming shortened V by 6 bases and J by 3 bases, and 18 bases separated the two germline ends. Germline values: CDR1 SGHRS, CDR2 YFSETQ.

The chain combines TRBV5-4 with TRBJ2-3, with 9 bases aligning to TRBD2. V trimming: 2 bases; J trimming: 0 bases; junction bases outside the gene matches: 1. The CDR3 sequence is 15 residues long. Germline lookup yields CDR1 SGHNT and CDR2 YYREEE (reference sequence). CDR3 nucleotide sequence: TGTGCCAGCAGCTTTACTAGCGGGAGCACAGATACGCAGTATTTT. Translation: CASSFTSGSTDTQYF.

This rearrangement joins TRBV5-1 to TRBJ2-2; D uncertain. The germline gives CDR1 SGHRS, CDR2 YFSETQ. This CDR3 contains 15 residues. Trimming removed 2 bases at V and 0 bases at J, with 8 bases between. CDR3 nucleotide sequence: TGCGCCAGCAGCTTCGCTGGGTCGAACACCGGGGAGCTGTTTTTT. Protein: CASSFAGSNTGELFF.

The chain has TRBV18 and TRBJ1-3; no clear D. CDR1 KGHSH and CDR2 LQKENI come from the germline V gene. The CDR3 length is 14 residues. V was shortened by 6 bases and J by 0 bases, with 9 bases between the two germline ends. The CDR3 region is CASSIEVSGNTIYF. In nucleotides, the CDR3 is TGTGCCAGCTCTATCGAGGTCTCTGGAAACACCATATATTTT.

This clone was observed once. The rearrangement links TRBV27 to TRBJ2-7; TRBD1 agrees at 11 bases. This CDR3 has 13 residues. Germline trimming cut 9 bases from V and 4 bases from J; bases unmatched to any gene: 5. Germline CDR1 and CDR2: MNHEY and SMNVEV (reference sequence). This CDR3 reads CASWTGGQYEQYF. The DNA of the CDR3 is TGTGCCAGTTGGACAGGGGGCCAGTACGAGCAGTACTTC.

The chain couples TRBV5-1 to TRBJ1-4; unclear D gene. V was trimmed by 0 bases and J by 6 bases, leaving 9 bases between them. Germline assignment: CDR1 SGHRS and CDR2 YFSETQ. CDR3 size: 14 residues. The CDR3: CASSLGPPDEKLFF. The CDR3 region has the DNA TGCGCCAGCAGCTTGGGCCCCCCGGATGAAAAACTGTTTTTT.

This clone has just one count. The V gene is TRBV27, the J gene TRBJ1-1, with D possibly TRBD1 on 5 matching bases. This CDR3 has 14 residues. The V end lost 6 bases, the J end lost 1 base, and 12 bases lay between the germline ends. The germline CDR1 and CDR2 sequences are MNHEY and SMNVEV (reference sequence). CDR3 nucleotides: TGTGCCAGCAGGACAGAACTTACGAACACTGAAGCTTTCTTT. Translating it yields CASRTELTNTEAFF.

The CDR3 nucleotides read TGCGCCAGCAGCTTGGACAGCCTAGATCAGCCCCAGCATTTT. Translation gives CASSLDSLDQPQHF. The chain is built from TRBV5-1 and TRBJ1-5, with no clear D. The germline CDR1 and CDR2 sequences are SGHRS and YFSETQ. V was shortened by 0 bases and J by 5 bases, with 9 bases between the two germline ends. The CDR3 runs to 14 residues. Looking up the rest from reference TRBV5-1 and TRBJ1-5 gives the full variable domain: KAGVTQTPRYLIKTRGQQVTLSCSPISGHRSVSWYQQTPGQGLQFLFEYFSETQRNKGNFPGRFSGRQFSNSRSEMNVSTLELGDSALYLCASSLDSLDQPQHFGDGTRLSIL.